This section outlines one T cell receptor beta chain sequence together with its context. Authors' analysis steps: Quantification of nucleated cells was approximated via reference gene primer amplification. Method: immunoSEQ multiplex PCR; TCRdb's copy keeps in-frame clones and lacks some. V, J and clone size derive from that table, while D and trimming were established from the DNA sequence. This sample yields approximately 150,000 clones, of which about 86% are seen a single time; roughly 10% belongs to the top ten. The data belong to a study of blood T cell repertoires in COVID-19. Looking at the study overall: Sites in the United States, Italy and Spain provided acute and convalescent COVID-19 samples. PBMCs, B-cell-depleted T cells, or T cells were the source of the cDNA or gDNA that made up the material.

Germline CDR1 and CDR2: KGHSH and LQKENI. J gave up 6 bases and V 3 bases, and 5 bases lay outside the gene matches. This CDR3 region has 14 residues. Sequenced: peripheral blood. The clonotype originates from a man in his 70s with active or convalescent COVID-19. J is TRBJ1-5 and V is TRBV18, with 7 bases that match TRBD1. The CDR3 sequence: CASSPTGAVQPQHF. CDR3 bases: TGTGCCAGCTCACCTACAGGGGCGGTTCAGCCCCAGCATTTT.